Listed below are T cell receptor beta chains from one sample, sequenced in a study of T cell responses to AZD1222 COVID-19 vaccine. Assay: immunoSEQ multiplex PCR; the TCRdb copy retains only in-frame clones and omits some. The sample lists roughly 100,000 clones; 85% to 90% were seen once. This specimen consisted of peripheral blood, obtained on day 0 of AZD1222 vaccination. Receptors were obtained from an adult in good health. Each CDR3 is given with its conserved first and last residue. Fields, in order: V gene, J gene, D gene, CDR3 DNA, CDR3 protein. The D gene is left open where the match is weak.

TRBV11-3	TRBJ2-7	.	TGTGCCAGCAGCTTAATGGTAGGGAACGAGCAGTACTTC	CASSLMVGNEQYF
TRBV19	TRBJ1-1	.	TGTGCCAGTAGTGTCCAGGGGAACACTGAAGCTTTCTTT	CASSVQGNTEAFF
TRBV5-6	TRBJ2-2	.	TGTGCCAGCAGCCATCGATGGGCCGGGGAGCTGTTTTTT	CASSHRWAGELFF
TRBV7-3	TRBJ2-5	.	TGTGCCAGCAGCTTCGGGTGGCAAGAGACCCAGTACTTC	CASSFGWQETQYF
TRBV18	TRBJ1-2	TRBD1	TGTGCCAGCTCGCCGGGACAGGACCTCTATGGCTACACCTTC	CASSPGQDLYGYTF
TRBV7-3	TRBJ2-6	TRBD2	TGTGCCAGCAGCCTCCCCGGTGGGGGGGTCAACGTCCTGACTTTC	CASSLPGGGVNVLTF
TRBV28	TRBJ2-6	.	TGTGCCAGCAGGCCGGTGGGGAGCTCTGGGGCCAACGTCCTGACTTTC	CASRPVGSSGANVLTF
TRBV28	TRBJ1-2	.	TGTGCCAGCAGTTTGGCAGTTCTCTATGGCTACACCTTC	CASSLAVLYGYTF
TRBV18	TRBJ2-3	.	TGTGCCAGCTCACTGGCGTCTACCACAGATACGCAGTATTTT	CASSLASTTDTQYF
TRBV4-2	TRBJ2-1	TRBD2	TGTGCCAGCAGCCAAGATCCTAGCGGGAGTGGGAATGAGCAGTTCTTC	CASSQDPSGSGNEQFF
TRBV6-5	TRBJ2-1	TRBD2	TGTGCCAGCAGTCCCCCAGGGCTAGCGGGAAGGGAGCAGTTCTTC	CASSPPGLAGREQFF
TRBV6-2/TRBV6-3	TRBJ1-2	.	TGTGCCAGCAGTTACAAGGCAGGGATAAGGTCTGGTTACACCTTC	CASSYKAGIRSGYTF
TRBV19	TRBJ2-7	.	TGTGCCAGTAGTTCTTTCGGGGGAGCCTACGAGCAGTACTTC	CASSSFGGAYEQYF
TRBV7-3	TRBJ2-1	.	TGTGCCAGCAGCTCAGGTGGGGGCGATGAGCAGTTCTTC	CASSSGGGDEQFF
TRBV2	TRBJ2-3	TRBD1	TGTGCCAGCAACGGACAGGGTGGGACAGATACGCAGTATTTT	CASNGQGGTDTQYF
TRBV27	TRBJ1-1	.	TGTGCCACCCGGGGGGGTCCAAACACTGAAGCTTTCTTT	CATRGGPNTEAFF
TRBV7-2	TRBJ1-3	.	TGTGCCAGCAGCACCGGGGGGCCTGGAAACACCATATATTTT	CASSTGGPGNTIYF
TRBV19	TRBJ1-3	.	TGTGCCAGTACGGCGCAGGGTCTTTTCTCCGGAAACACCATATATTTT	CASTAQGLFSGNTIYF
TRBV7-9	TRBJ1-4	.	TGTGCCAGCAGCTTGGATGGCCCGAATGAAAAACTGTTTTTT	CASSLDGPNEKLFF
TRBV10-1	TRBJ2-1	.	TGCGCCAGCAGTGCTGGGGTCCGTGCCAATGAGCAGTTCTTC	CASSAGVRANEQFF
TRBV10-1	TRBJ2-3	TRBD1	TGCGCCAGCAGCGTGGGGGGACAGGAGACAGATACGCAGTATTTT	CASSVGGQETDTQYF
TRBV15	TRBJ2-3	.	TGTGCCACCAGCAGAGATAAGGCGACCACAGATACGCAGTATTTT	CATSRDKATTDTQYF
TRBV6-1	TRBJ1-1	TRBD1	TGTGCCAGCAGTGTGGGCCACAGGGGGTCGAACACTGAAGCTTTCTTT	CASSVGHRGSNTEAFF
TRBV25-1	TRBJ2-6	TRBD1	TGTGCCAGCAGTGGGGGGAACAGGGGGTCTGGGGCCAACGTCCTGACTTTC	CASSGGNRGSGANVLTF
TRBV7-9	TRBJ2-7	.	TGTGCCAGCACCCCACAAGGGGGGGCCTACGAGCAGTACTTC	CASTPQGGAYEQYF
TRBV27	TRBJ2-7	.	TGTGCCACCCCGTGCCTCGGCCACGAGCAGTACTTC	CATPCLGHEQYF
TRBV7-6	TRBJ2-7	TRBD2	TGTGCCAGCAGCTTGACTAGCGGGGCCTACTACGAGCAGTACTTC	CASSLTSGAYYEQYF
TRBV11-2	TRBJ2-3	.	TGTGCCTGGGGGCGTAGCACAGATACGCAGTATTTT	CAWGRSTDTQYF
TRBV7-2	TRBJ1-1	.	TGTGCCACTGACTTCGGCTACACTGAAGCTTTCTTT	CATDFGYTEAFF